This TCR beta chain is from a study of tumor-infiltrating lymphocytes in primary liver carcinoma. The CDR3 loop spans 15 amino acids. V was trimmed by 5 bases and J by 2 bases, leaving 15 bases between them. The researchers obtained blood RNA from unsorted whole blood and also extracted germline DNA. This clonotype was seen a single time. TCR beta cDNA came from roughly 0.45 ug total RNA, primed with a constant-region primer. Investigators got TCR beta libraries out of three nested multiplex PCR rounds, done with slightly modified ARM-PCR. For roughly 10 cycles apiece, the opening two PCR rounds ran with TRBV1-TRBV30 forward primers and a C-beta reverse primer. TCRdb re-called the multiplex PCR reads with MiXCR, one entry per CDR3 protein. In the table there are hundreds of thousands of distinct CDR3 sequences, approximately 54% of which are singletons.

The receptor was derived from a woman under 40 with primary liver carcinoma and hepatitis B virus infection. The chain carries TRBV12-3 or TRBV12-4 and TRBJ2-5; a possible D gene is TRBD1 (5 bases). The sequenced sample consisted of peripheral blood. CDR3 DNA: TGTGCCAGCAGTCCCGGATGGGGCAGTCAAGAGACCCAGTACTTC. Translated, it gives CASSPGWGSQETQYF.